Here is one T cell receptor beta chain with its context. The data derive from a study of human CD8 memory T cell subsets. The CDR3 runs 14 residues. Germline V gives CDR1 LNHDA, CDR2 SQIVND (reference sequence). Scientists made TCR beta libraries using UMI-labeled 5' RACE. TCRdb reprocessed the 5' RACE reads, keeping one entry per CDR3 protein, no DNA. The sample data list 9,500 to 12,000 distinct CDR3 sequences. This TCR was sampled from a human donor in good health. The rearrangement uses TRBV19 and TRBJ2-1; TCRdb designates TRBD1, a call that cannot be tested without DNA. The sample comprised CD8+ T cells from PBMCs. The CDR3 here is CASRSGQGINEQFF.